The present entry profiles one T cell receptor (beta chain) with its context. Assay: immunoSEQ multiplex PCR; the TCRdb copy retains only in-frame clones and omits some. The sample shows some 70,000 clones, about nine tenths of them seen only once. These data belong to a study of T cell changes during pregnancy in multiple sclerosis. The CDR3 totals 14 residues. Germline CDR1 reads MNHEY; CDR2 reads SVGAGI. With 4 bases removed from V and 3 bases from J, the gap between germline ends came to 12 bases. The clonotype was recovered from a female donor with multiple sclerosis, enrolled in a pregnancy study. This sample comprised peripheral blood, obtained in the third trimester of pregnancy. The V call is TRBV6-5, the J call TRBJ2-5; possibly TRBD2 for D (6 bases). The CDR3 reads CASSWQGEEETQYF. In DNA, the CDR3 is TGTGCCAGCAGTTGGCAAGGGGAGGAAGAGACCCAGTACTTC.